This TCR beta chain came from a study of blood T cell repertoires in COVID-19. Study information: Researchers got acute and convalescent COVID-19 samples from the United States, Italy and Spain.

Original data processing: Nucleated cell number was recorded as an estimate derived from reference gene primer amplification. Assay used: immunoSEQ multiplex PCR; TCRdb lists only in-frame clones, some missing. For V, J and clone size, that table is used; D and trimming come from the DNA. The sample lists about 160,000 clones; almost 85% were seen once. Germline V gene data show CDR1 as SGHDT and CDR2 as YYEEEE. This CDR3 spans 13 amino acids. The V gene end was trimmed by 4 bases and the J gene end by 6 bases; junction bases not matched to a gene: 2. The receptor was isolated from a woman of 80 years or more with acute or convalescent COVID-19. The sample was peripheral blood. The chain combines TRBV5-6 with TRBJ2-1, with TRBD1 matching over 9 bases. This chain's CDR3 is CASSPDRGNEQFF. For the CDR3, the DNA is TGTGCCAGCAGCCCGGACAGGGGCAATGAGCAGTTCTTC.